The 17 T cell receptor beta chains in this list originate from one sample, sequenced in a study of response to subunit inactivated influenza vaccine. TCRdb reprocessed the RT-PCR reads via MiXCR and lists one record per CDR3 protein. Of over 400,000 distinct CDR3 sequences in the sample, 11% were seen once. The sample was PBMCs from blood, taken about 6 weeks after vaccination. Receptors originate from a man between 45 and 60 years old who received an inactivated influenza vaccine.

J is TRBJ1-2 and V is TRBV7-2; D possibly corresponds to TRBD1 (5 bases). Germline V gene lookup returns CDR1 SGHTA and CDR2 FQGNSA. The CDR3 has 13 residues. With 1 base removed from V and 7 bases from J, the gap between germline ends came to 10 bases. CDR3 coding DNA: TGTGCCAGCAGCTTAGAAAGGGGTGGTGGCTACACCTTC. This gives the protein CASSLERGGGYTF. Full variable domain (missing parts from reference TRBV7-2 and TRBJ1-2): GAGVSQSPSNKVTEKGKDVELRCDPISGHTALYWYRQSLGQGLEFLIYFQGNSAPDKSGLPSDRFSAERTGGSVSTLTIQRTQQEDSAVYLCASSLERGGGYTFGSGTRLTVV.

This clonotype was counted only a few times. V and J are TRBV6-2 or TRBV6-3 and TRBJ2-7; D may be TRBD2 (6 bases). The CDR3 is made up of 15 amino acids. The germline V gene encodes CDR1 MNHEY and CDR2 SVGEGT. With 6 bases removed from V and 7 bases from J, the gap between germline ends came to 22 bases. The CDR3 region is CASSPDPGDSEEQYF. The CDR3 DNA reads TGTGCCAGCAGCCCGGACCCGGGGGACTCAGAGGAGCAGTACTTC.

V usage is TRBV2 and J usage is TRBJ1-5; the D gene is possibly TRBD1 (5 bases). The CDR3 extends over 13 amino acids. CDR1 is SNHLY and CDR2 is FYNNEI in the germline V gene. The V end was cut by 1 base, the J end by 5 bases, with 6 bases between. Here the CDR3 DNA reads TGTGCCAGCAGTGAAGAAGGGGATCAGCCCCAGCATTTT. Its translation is CASSEEGDQPQHF.

Here the CDR3 DNA reads TGTGCCAGCAGCCAAAACCACAGGGGCGAGCAGTACTTC. It is translated as CASSQNHRGEQYF. The chain employs TRBV7-9 and TRBJ2-7; 7 bases align to TRBD1. Trimming took 5 bases from V and 6 from J; bases not matched to a gene: 7. Germline loops: CDR1 SEHNR, CDR2 FQNEAQ (reference sequence). This CDR3 is built from 13 residues.

This clonotype has just a few counts. This chain links TRBV20-1 with TRBJ2-1; possibly TRBD1 or TRBD2 for D (5 bases each). Germline loops: CDR1 DFQATT, CDR2 SNEGSKA (reference sequence). This CDR3 region has 16 residues. V was shortened by 0 bases and J by 3 bases, with 15 bases between the two germline ends. The CDR3 DNA follows: TGCAGTGCTAGAGATATGAGAGGGGATCGCTACAATGAGCAGTTCTTC. Translation: CSARDMRGDRYNEQFF.

This clonotype has only a few counts. This chain links TRBV11-1 with TRBJ2-1; D gene uncertain. The ends were cut back, 7 bases at V and 6 bases at J, with 13 bases in the middle. The CDR3 runs 13 residues. Per the germline V gene, CDR1 is SGHAT and CDR2 is FQDESV (reference sequence). For the CDR3, the DNA is TGTGCCAGCACCAATCGAGTGGGCAATGAGCAGTTCTTC. Its translation is CASTNRVGNEQFF.

This clonotype was counted only a few times. This chain connects TRBV27 to TRBJ1-2; 7 bases line up with TRBD1. CDR1 MNHEY and CDR2 SMNVEV come from the germline V gene (reference sequence). The CDR3 runs to 14 residues. After removal of 5 bases from V and 4 bases from J, the junction contained 7 bases not matched to a gene. CDR3 sequence: CASSNRQGFYGYTF. The CDR3 coding sequence is TGTGCCAGCAGTAACCGACAGGGATTCTATGGCTACACCTTC.

A few counts support this clonotype. The chain is built from TRBV6-2 or TRBV6-3 and TRBJ2-5; D is unresolved. Germline CDR1 and CDR2: MNHEY and SVGEGT. CDR3 length equals 13 residues. V lost 2 bases and J lost 3, with 7 bases in between. The CDR3 loop is CASSYTQKETQYF. CDR3 DNA sequence: TGTGCCAGCAGTTACACACAGAAAGAGACCCAGTACTTC.

CDR3 region: CATSDSTGPRTRPQHF. The CDR3 coding sequence is TGTGCCACCAGTGATTCGACGGGACCGCGAACAAGGCCCCAGCATTTT. The chain has TRBV24-1 and TRBJ1-5, with D maybe TRBD1 (5 bases). Germline V gives CDR1 KGHDR, CDR2 SFDVKD. The CDR3 consists of 16 residues. Trimming took off 2 bases at V and 9 bases at J, with 19 bases between the two ends.

J is TRBJ2-7 and V is TRBV5-1, with TRBD2 as a possible D gene (5 bases). Trimming took 0 bases from V and 6 from J, leaving 7 bases between them. The length of the CDR3 is 12 residues. Germline V gives CDR1 SGHRS, CDR2 YFSETQ. In nucleotides, the CDR3 is TGCGCCAGCAGCTTGGCCGCGGGCGAGCAGTACTTC. Translation: CASSLAAGEQYF. Filled out from reference TRBV5-1 and TRBJ2-7, the complete variable domain reads KAGVTQTPRYLIKTRGQQVTLSCSPISGHRSVSWYQQTPGQGLQFLFEYFSETQRNKGNFPGRFSGRQFSNSRSEMNVSTLELGDSALYLCASSLAAGEQYFGPGTRLTVT.

This chain uses TRBV27 with TRBJ2-1; maybe TRBD2 (5 bases). The ends were cut back, 7 bases at V and 1 base at J, with 17 bases in the middle. The CDR3 runs 16 residues. Germline lookup yields CDR1 MNHEY and CDR2 SMNVEV (reference sequence). In nucleotides, the CDR3 is TGTGCCAGCAAACTTGTGGGTGGCGGGTCCTACAATGAGCAGTTCTTC. It specifies CASKLVGGGSYNEQFF.

This clonotype was detected a few times. The chain links TRBV3-1 to TRBJ2-7; 9 bases are shared with TRBD2. The CDR3 runs 18 residues. Germline CDR1 LGHDT, CDR2 YNNKEL (reference sequence). J lost 2 bases, V lost 1 base, and 12 bases had no gene match. The CDR3 sequence: CASSQGILGGGDPYEQYF. The CDR3 nucleotides are TGTGCCAGCAGCCAAGGCATTTTGGGCGGGGGGGATCCCTACGAGCAGTACTTC.

V and J are TRBV9 and TRBJ2-5; D perhaps matches TRBD2 (6 bases). The V gene's germline CDR1 is SGDLS and CDR2 YYNGEE. The CDR3 contains 16 residues. V was cut by 0 bases and J by 3 bases, with 15 bases left in between. CDR3 in amino acids: CASSVAGRGMEETQYF. The CDR3 DNA follows: TGTGCCAGCAGCGTAGCCGGCCGGGGGATGGAAGAGACCCAGTACTTC.

This clonotype turned up a few times. CDR3 sequence reads: CASSSLGVEQYF. CDR3 DNA sequence: TGTGCCAGCAGCTCCCTTGGCGTCGAGCAGTACTTC. The chain employs TRBV11-2 and TRBJ2-7, with D unresolved. CDR3 length equals 12 residues. CDR1 SGHAT and CDR2 FQNNGV come from the germline V gene. V lost 4 bases to trimming and J lost 6 bases, with 10 bases between them.

V and J are TRBV12-3 or TRBV12-4 and TRBJ2-1; D ambiguous. The CDR3 loop spans 11 amino acids. V shed 7 bases and J shed 7 bases, with 8 bases lying between them. Here the CDR3 reads CASNHGNEQFF. The CDR3 DNA follows: TGTGCCAGCAACCATGGGAATGAGCAGTTCTTC.

This clonotype was recorded a few times. The CDR3 sequence is CASSQGETRFNEQFF. For the CDR3, the DNA is TGTGCCAGCAGCCAAGGAGAGACGCGGTTCAATGAGCAGTTCTTC. The V gene is TRBV14, the J gene TRBJ2-1, with D hard to call. V lost 1 base and J lost 6, with 13 bases in between. CDR1 is SGHDN and CDR2 is FVKESK in the germline V gene. This CDR3 is built from 15 residues.

CDR3 nucleotides: TGTGCCAGCAGTATTTCCGGGACAGGAAACACCATATATTTT. It translates to CASSISGTGNTIYF. The V gene is TRBV13, the J gene TRBJ1-3, with D perhaps TRBD1 (6 bases). The length of the CDR3 is 14 residues. V lost 6 bases and J lost 4, with 13 bases in between. Per germline, CDR1 PRHDT and CDR2 FYEKMQ (reference sequence).